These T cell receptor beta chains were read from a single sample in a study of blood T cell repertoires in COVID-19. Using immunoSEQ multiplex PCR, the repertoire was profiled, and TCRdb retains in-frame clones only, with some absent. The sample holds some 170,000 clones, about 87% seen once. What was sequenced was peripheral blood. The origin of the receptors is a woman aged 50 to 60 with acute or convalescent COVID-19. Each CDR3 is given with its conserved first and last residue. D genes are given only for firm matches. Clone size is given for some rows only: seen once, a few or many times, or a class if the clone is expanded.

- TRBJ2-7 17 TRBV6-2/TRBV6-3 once TGTGCCAGCAGTTATGCCTCCTCGACGGGACACCTCTACGAGCAGTACTTC CASSYASSTGHLYEQYF
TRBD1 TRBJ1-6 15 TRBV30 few TGTGCCTGGAGGCACGGACAGGGTTTGATGTCACCCCTCCACTTT CAWRHGQGLMSPLHF
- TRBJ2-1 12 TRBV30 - TGTGCCTGGAGTACGGGTCTCAATGAGCAGTTCTTC CAWSTGLNEQFF
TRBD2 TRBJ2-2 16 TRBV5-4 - TGTGCCAGCAGCTTGCGGCAAGCGGGGGGGACCGGGGAGCTGTTTTTT CASSLRQAGGTGELFF
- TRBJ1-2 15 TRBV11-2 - TGTGCCAGCAGCTCCTCAGGGCTTAGGACCTATGGCTACACCTTC CASSSSGLRTYGYTF
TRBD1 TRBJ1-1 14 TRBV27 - TGTGCCAGCAGCCCGGGACAGCATAACACTGAAGCTTTCTTT CASSPGQHNTEAFF
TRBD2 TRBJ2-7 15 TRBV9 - TGTGCCAGCAGCGTAGGGCCTAGCGGGGGGTACGAGCAGTACTTC CASSVGPSGGYEQYF
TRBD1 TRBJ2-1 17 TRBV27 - TGTGCCAGCAGTTTATCCTCCTGGGGACAGGGATACAATGAGCAGTTCTTC CASSLSSWGQGYNEQFF
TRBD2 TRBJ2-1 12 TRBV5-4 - TGTGCCAGCAGCTTGGCGGGGGGTGAGCAGTTCTTC CASSLAGGEQFF
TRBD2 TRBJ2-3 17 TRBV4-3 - TGCGCCAGCAGCCAAGATCTTCTAGCGGGGGTCACAGATACGCAGTATTTT CASSQDLLAGVTDTQYF
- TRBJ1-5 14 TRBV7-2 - TGTGCCAGCAGAATTAGTACAGGCGGCCAGGCTTGGCATTTT CASRISTGGQAWHF
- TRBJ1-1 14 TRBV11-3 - TGTGCCAGCAGCCCCTCCCTAATAAACACTGAAGCTTTCTTT CASSPSLINTEAFF
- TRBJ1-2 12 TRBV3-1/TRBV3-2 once TGTGCCAGCAGCCAAGCAGGGATTGGCTACACCTTC CASSQAGIGYTF
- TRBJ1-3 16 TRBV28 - TGTGCCAGCAGTTCGGCAGGGAGGACCTCTGGAAACACCATATATTTT CASSSAGRTSGNTIYF
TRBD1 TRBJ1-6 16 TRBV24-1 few TGTGCCACCAGTGATTTAGACAGGGCGGTAAATTCACCCCTCCACTTT CATSDLDRAVNSPLHF
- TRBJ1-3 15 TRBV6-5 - TGTGCCAGCAGTTACTCGAAGGGGACTGGAAACACCATATATTTT CASSYSKGTGNTIYF
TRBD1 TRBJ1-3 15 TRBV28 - TGTGCCAGCAGTTTTCCGGGGACAGGGGGAAACACCATATATTTT CASSFPGTGGNTIYF
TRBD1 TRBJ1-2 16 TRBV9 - TGTGCCAGCAGCGTAGGGATCGCAGGGGGTGTCTATGGCTACACCTTC CASSVGIAGGVYGYTF
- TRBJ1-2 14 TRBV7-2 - TGTGCCAGCAGCTTAATTCGGCAGGAGGTCCTGTACACCTTC CASSLIRQEVLYTF
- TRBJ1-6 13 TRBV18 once TGTGCCAGCTCACCAATGCAGGATTCACCCCTCCACTTT CASSPMQDSPLHF
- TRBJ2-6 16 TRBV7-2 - TGTGCCAGCAGCTTAGAGGCCGGGGCTGGGGCCAACGTCCTGACTTTC CASSLEAGAGANVLTF
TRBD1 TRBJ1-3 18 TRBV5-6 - TGTGCCAGCAGCCGGAGGACAGGAGCGAAAACCTATGGAAACACCATATATTTT CASSRRTGAKTYGNTIYF
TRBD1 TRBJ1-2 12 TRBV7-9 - TGTGCCAGCAGCACAGGGGGGGAGGGCTACACCTTC CASSTGGEGYTF
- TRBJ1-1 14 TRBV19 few TGTGCCAGTAGTAGATCACCAGACAGAAATGAAGCTTTCTTT CASSRSPDRNEAFF
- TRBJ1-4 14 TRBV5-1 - TGCGCCAGCAGCTCCAACCGGCAGGGGGAAAAACTGTTTTTT CASSSNRQGEKLFF
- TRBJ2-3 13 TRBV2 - TGTGCCAGCATCCCGTCTAGCACAGATACGCAGTATTTT CASIPSSTDTQYF
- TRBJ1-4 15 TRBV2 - TGTGCCAGCAGTGAAGCCGGACAGCCCAATGAAAAACTGTTTTTT CASSEAGQPNEKLFF
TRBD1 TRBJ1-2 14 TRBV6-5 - TGTGCCAGCAGTACGGGGGGACAGGGGTACGGCTACACCTTC CASSTGGQGYGYTF
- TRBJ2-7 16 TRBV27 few TGTGCCAGCAGTTGGGCCCCCGGGACACTCTACTACGAGCAGTACTTC CASSWAPGTLYYEQYF
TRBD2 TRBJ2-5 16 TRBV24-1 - TGTGCCACCAGTGATAGCCTAGCGGGGGGCGAAGAGACCCAGTACTTC CATSDSLAGGEETQYF
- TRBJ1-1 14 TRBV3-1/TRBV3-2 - TGTGCCAGCAGCCAGAGGGAACATAACACTGAAGCTTTCTTT CASSQREHNTEAFF
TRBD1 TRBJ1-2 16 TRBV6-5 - TGTGCCAGCAGTTACTCGAGGGGGCAAAGTAACTATGGCTACACCTTC CASSYSRGQSNYGYTF
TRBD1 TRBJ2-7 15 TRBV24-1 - TGTGCCACCAGTGAGGGGACAGGGCTTTCCTACGAGCAGTACTTC CATSEGTGLSYEQYF
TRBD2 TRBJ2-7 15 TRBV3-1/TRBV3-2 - TGTGCCAGCAGCCATACTCCAGCGGGGTCCTACGAGCAGTACTTC CASSHTPAGSYEQYF
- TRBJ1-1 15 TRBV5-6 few TGTGCCAGCAGCTTAGAACTAACTGCCAGCACTGAAGCTTTCTTT CASSLELTASTEAFF
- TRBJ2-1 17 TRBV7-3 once TGTGCCAGCAGCGCCCGGGTGGTCGGGGGCTCCTACAATGAGCAGTTCTTC CASSARVVGGSYNEQFF
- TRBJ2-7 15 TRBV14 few TGTGCCAGCAGCCATCATGGCAGGGGATCCTACGAGCAGTACTTC CASSHHGRGSYEQYF
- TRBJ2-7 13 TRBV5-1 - TGCGCCAGCAGCTTGGACAGAGTCTACGAGCAGTACTTC CASSLDRVYEQYF
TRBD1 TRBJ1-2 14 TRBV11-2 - TGTGCCAGCAGCGTAGGACAGGGGAACTATGGCTACACCTTC CASSVGQGNYGYTF
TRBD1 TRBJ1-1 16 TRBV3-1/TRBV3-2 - TGTGCCAGCAGCCTGGGGACAGGGGGCCCGAACACTGAAGCTTTCTTT CASSLGTGGPNTEAFF
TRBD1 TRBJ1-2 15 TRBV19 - TGTGCCAGTACTCGAGGGGACAGCGAATTTTATGGCTACACCTTC CASTRGDSEFYGYTF
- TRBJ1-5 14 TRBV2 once TGTGCCAGCAGTGAATTGAGGAGTGATCAGCCCCAGCATTTT CASSELRSDQPQHF
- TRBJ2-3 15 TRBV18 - TGTGCCAGCTCACCCGCATCTAGCGCCACAGATACGCAGTATTTT CASSPASSATDTQYF
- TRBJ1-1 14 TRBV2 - TGTGCCAGCAGAAAGCCACAGGGGAACACTGAAGCTTTCTTT CASRKPQGNTEAFF
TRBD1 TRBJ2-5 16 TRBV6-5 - TGTGCCAGCAGTTACTCGGGACAGGGACGAACGGAGACCCAGTACTTC CASSYSGQGRTETQYF
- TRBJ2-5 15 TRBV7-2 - TGTGCCAGCAGCTCTGCACCGGGGTACCAAGAGACCCAGTACTTC CASSSAPGYQETQYF
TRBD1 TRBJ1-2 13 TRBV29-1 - TGCAGCGTCAGGACAGGTCTGGACTATGGCTACACCTTC CSVRTGLDYGYTF
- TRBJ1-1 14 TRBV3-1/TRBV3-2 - TGTGCCAGCAGCACCCGACCCCGGCGGACTGAAGCTTTCTTT CASSTRPRRTEAFF
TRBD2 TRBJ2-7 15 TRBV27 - TGTGCCAGCAGGAGTCCTAGCGGGAGCGGCTACGAGCAGTACTTC CASRSPSGSGYEQYF
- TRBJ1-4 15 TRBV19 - TGTGCCAGTCAGGGAAGCTATTCAACTAATGAAAAACTGTTTTTT CASQGSYSTNEKLFF